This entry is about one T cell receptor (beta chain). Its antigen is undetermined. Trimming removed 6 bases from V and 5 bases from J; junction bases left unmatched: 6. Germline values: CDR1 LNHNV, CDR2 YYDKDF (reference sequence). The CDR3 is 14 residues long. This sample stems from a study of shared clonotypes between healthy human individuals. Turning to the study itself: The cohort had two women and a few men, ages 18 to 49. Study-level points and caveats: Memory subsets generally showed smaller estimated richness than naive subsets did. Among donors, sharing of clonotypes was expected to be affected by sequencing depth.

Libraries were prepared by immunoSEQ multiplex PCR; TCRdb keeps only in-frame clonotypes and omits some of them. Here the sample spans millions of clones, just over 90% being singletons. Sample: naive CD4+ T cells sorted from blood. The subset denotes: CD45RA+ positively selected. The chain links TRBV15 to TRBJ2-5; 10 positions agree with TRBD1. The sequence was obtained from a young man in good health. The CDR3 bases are TGTGCCACCAGGGGACAGGGGAAAAGGGAGACCCAGTACTTC. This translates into CATRGQGKRETQYF.